This T cell receptor beta chain emerged from a study of blood T cells in healthy people across ages. Study-wide points: Higher diversity, along with more naive CD4+ cells, distinguished long-lived donors from aged donors. Without sorted subsets, naive and antigen-experienced compartments could not be conclusively compared.

As for this clonotype: The antigen is not known.

There were healthy Caucasian individuals from Russia, aged about 6 to 100, serving as donors. CDR3 length: 15 amino acids. Unmatched junction bases numbered 8, after V lost 7 bases and J lost 6 bases. A sample-barcoded 5' primer and a J-beta primer mix were used in a second PCR of roughly 7 to 11 cycles. Sequencing of every sample gave 3 million or more CDR3-containing paired-end reads. From the 5' RACE reads, TCRdb called clonotypes with MiXCR, one entry per CDR3 protein. This sample carries approximately 1.5 million distinct CDR3 sequences, 30% to 40% of them seen once, and the ten largest clones take roughly 12%.

The sample was blood. This TCR derives from a woman aged 25-40 years in good health. V usage is TRBV12-3 or TRBV12-4 and J usage is TRBJ2-2, with 10 bases that match TRBD1. The CDR3 loop reads CASTGDRGWAGELFF. The CDR3 nucleotides read TGTGCCAGCACCGGGGACAGGGGCTGGGCCGGGGAGCTGTTTTTT.